This paragraph covers one T cell receptor (beta chain) sequence. What it binds is not known. These data come from a study of CD8 T cells in Susac syndrome. The study's findings and limits: As the study acknowledged, the number of individuals in its TCR sequencing and HLA analysis was relatively small.

Random hexamers were used to reverse transcribe roughly 0.45 to 1 ug of RNA. TCR beta CDR3 was amplified by immunoSEQ multiplex PCR. This amplification extended across 54 Vbeta and 13 Jbeta segments. TCRdb re-called the immunoSEQ multiplex PCR reads with MiXCR, one entry per CDR3 protein. The sample lists about 60,000 distinct CDR3 sequences, approximately 94% seen once, with about 0.6% in the top ten. CD8+ and CD4+ T cells circulating in blood were sequenced for TCR beta. Germline CDR1 SNHLY, CDR2 FYNNEI. This CDR3 spans 15 amino acids. Trimming took 5 bases from V and 7 from J, leaving 17 bases between them.

Sequences were obtained from CD8+ T cells from PBMCs. The clonotype originates from a human donor with multiple sclerosis. The rearrangement joins TRBV2 to TRBJ2-2; D is possibly TRBD2 (6 bases). This chain's CDR3 is CASSSRLDSFGELFF. The CDR3 DNA reads TGTGCCAGCAGTTCCCGACTAGATTCCTTCGGGGAGCTGTTTTTT.